This T cell receptor beta chain was profiled in a study of T cell changes during pregnancy in multiple sclerosis. Profiled with immunoSEQ multiplex PCR; TCRdb holds only in-frame clones, not every one. The sample includes 40,000 to 60,000 clones, 85% to 95% seen only once; the top ten take roughly 0.71%. Looked up from germline, CDR1 is SNHLY and CDR2 is FYNNEI. CDR3 length: 18 residues. After removal of 7 bases from V and 4 bases from J, the junction contained 10 bases not matched to a gene. The rearrangement links TRBV2 to TRBJ2-2; the match to TRBD2 covers 15 bases. The input for sequencing was CD4+ T cells from peripheral blood mononuclear cells, taken in the third trimester of pregnancy. The receptor was isolated from a female donor with multiple sclerosis, enrolled in a pregnancy study. The CDR3 is CASTTGLAGGRGTGELFF. CDR3 coding DNA: TGTGCCAGCACGACAGGACTAGCGGGGGGGCGCGGCACCGGGGAGCTGTTTTTT.